A single TCR beta chain is shown here with its context. What it binds is not known. This sample was included in a study of cytomegalovirus exposure and HLA in healthy donors. General study points: As was reported, the HLA-A and HLA-B alleles of most subjects were accurately predicted from TCR beta sequences.

Primers included in the PCR were 60 Vbeta and 13 Jbeta primers. The protocol was immunoSEQ multiplex PCR, while the TCRdb copy is restricted to in-frame clones and leaves out a portion. Among approximately 190,000 clones listed, more than 75% were seen once. V shed 7 bases and J shed 5 bases, with 17 bases lying between them. The V gene's germline CDR1 is SGHVS and CDR2 FQNEAQ. The CDR3 extends over 15 amino acids. The TCR was taken from a man aged 40-55 years in good health and CMV-seropositive. This chain joins TRBV7-8 and TRBJ2-2; the D gene is possibly TRBD1 (7 bases). Sequences were obtained from PBMCs. DNA for the CDR3: TGTGCCAGCAAGGGTCCGTCAGGGGGGACCGGGGAGCTGTTTTTT. Its protein is CASKGPSGGTGELFF.